These 26 T cell receptor beta chains were sequenced from one sample in a study of identifying expanded T cells in peripheral blood. Clones were read by immunoSEQ multiplex PCR, and TCRdb kept only the in-frame ones, dropping some. The sample yields around 100,000 clones, around 90% seen once. The specimen was blood. The receptors were sampled from a person between 18 and 75 years old in good health.

This chain uses TRBV7-2 with TRBJ2-7; D call uncertain. V lost 2 bases and J 4 bases, leaving 9 bases between the germline ends. Per the germline V gene, CDR1 is SGHTA and CDR2 is FQGNSA. CDR3 length: 13 residues. CDR3 residues: CASSLTPGYEQYF. The CDR3 DNA reads TGTGCCAGCAGCTTAACCCCCGGGTACGAGCAGTACTTC.

This chain uses TRBV19 with TRBJ1-2; a weak D match, TRBD1 (5 bases). Germline V lookup: CDR1 LNHDA, CDR2 SQIVND (reference sequence). The CDR3 has 15 amino acids. The V gene lost 6 bases and the J gene lost 4 bases, with 18 bases spanning the gap. The CDR3 nucleotides are TGTGCCAGTAGAAGAAGGGGCCGGACGACCTATGGCTACACCTTC. Protein sequence: CASRRRGRTTYGYTF.

V and J are TRBV2 and TRBJ1-5; TRBD1 is a possible D gene (6 bases). The CDR3 totals 15 residues. Germline loops: CDR1 SNHLY, CDR2 FYNNEI. V lost 3 bases, J lost 2 bases, and 11 bases lay in between. CDR3 loop: CASSEGATGNQPQHF. The CDR3 nucleotides read TGTGCCAGCAGTGAGGGGGCTACGGGCAATCAGCCCCAGCATTTT. The full variable domain, completed using reference TRBV2 and TRBJ1-5, is EPEVTQTPSHQVTQMGQEVILRCVPISNHLYFYWYRQILGQKVEFLVSFYNNEISEKSEIFDDQFSVERPDGSNFTLKIRSTKLEDSAMYFCASSEGATGNQPQHFGDGTRLSIL.

J is TRBJ2-2 and V is TRBV29-1, with TRBD1 identical over 10 bases. With V trimmed by 7 bases and J by 3 bases, 2 bases remained unmatched. CDR1 SQVTM and CDR2 ANQGSEA come from the germline V gene. This CDR3 has 13 amino acids. CDR3: CSGGTGDTGELFF. The CDR3 DNA reads TGCAGCGGCGGGACAGGGGACACCGGGGAGCTGTTTTTT.

The chain uses TRBV7-3 and TRBJ2-3; the D is unclear. V dropped 1 base and J dropped 5 bases, with 13 bases sitting between them. The germline CDR1 and CDR2 sequences are SGHTA and FQGTGA. This CDR3 comprises 15 residues. Here the CDR3 reads CASSLRWGNGDTQYF. The CDR3 nucleotides are TGTGCCAGCAGCTTAAGATGGGGAAATGGAGATACGCAGTATTTT.

This chain uses TRBV7-2 with TRBJ2-2, with D unresolved. The CDR3 is 13 amino acids. From germline, CDR1 is SGHTA and CDR2 FQGNSA. V was pared by 6 bases and J by 1 base, with 6 bases between. The CDR3 protein is CASRFMNTGELFF. CDR3 bases: TGTGCCAGCAGATTTATGAACACCGGGGAGCTGTTTTTT.

The chain uses TRBV4-2 and TRBJ1-1; D unresolved. Trimming took off 0 bases at V and 1 base at J, with 3 bases between the two ends. Germline V CDR1 and CDR2: LGHNA, YNFKEQ. There are 13 residues in the CDR3. The CDR3 protein is CASSQDRNTEAFF. The CDR3 bases are TGTGCCAGCAGCCAAGACCGGAACACTGAAGCTTTCTTT.

The V and J genes are TRBV5-5 and TRBJ2-7; perhaps D is TRBD1 or TRBD2 (5 bases each). Deletions cut 3 bases from V and 3 bases from J, with 10 bases between. This CDR3 comprises 13 residues. Looked up from germline, CDR1 is SGHKS and CDR2 is YYEKEE (reference sequence). The CDR3 is CASSSGRDYEQYF. The CDR3 DNA follows: TGTGCCAGCAGCTCGGGACGGGACTACGAGCAGTACTTC.

Only one count was recorded for this clone. The chain links TRBV11-1 to TRBJ2-5; the D is unclear. Looked up from germline, CDR1 is SGHAT and CDR2 is FQDESV (reference sequence). The CDR3 has 13 residues. V dropped 0 bases and J dropped 3 bases, with 5 bases sitting between them. The CDR3 coding sequence is TGTGCCAGCAGCTTAGCGGGAAAAGAGACCCAGTACTTC. It is translated as CASSLAGKETQYF. The variable domain in full, with the rest retrieved from reference TRBV11-1 and TRBJ2-5, is EAEVAQSPRYKITEKSQAVAFWCDPISGHATLYWYRQILGQGPELLVQFQDESVVDDSQLPKDRFSAERLKGVDSTLKIQPAELGDSAMYLCASSLAGKETQYFGPGTRLLVL.

This clone was detected only once. The CDR3 sequence is CASSMGTTGGNTGELFF. CDR3 DNA: TGTGCCAGTAGTATGGGGACGACAGGGGGAAACACCGGGGAGCTGTTTTTT. The V and J genes are TRBV19 and TRBJ2-2; 9 nucleotides agree with TRBD1. CDR3 length: 17 amino acids. Germline V gene lookup returns CDR1 LNHDA and CDR2 SQIVND (reference sequence). The ends lost 3 bases at V and 2 bases at J; junction bases unmatched: 7.

This clone was detected once. The chain employs TRBV5-4 and TRBJ2-2, with no clear D. Germline V gene lookup returns CDR1 SGHNT and CDR2 YYREEE (reference sequence). The CDR3 extends over 14 amino acids. V shed 0 bases and J shed 3 bases, with 6 bases lying between them. The CDR3 protein is CASSLGIDTGELFF. The CDR3 DNA is TGTGCCAGCAGCTTGGGTATCGACACCGGGGAGCTGTTTTTT.

This clone was counted once. The chain is built from TRBV11-2 and TRBJ2-5, with 7 positions matching TRBD1. The V gene end was trimmed by 5 bases and the J gene end by 1 base; junction bases not matched to a gene: 4. The germline V gene has CDR1 SGHAT and CDR2 FQNNGV. The CDR3 runs to 14 residues. CDR3 amino acids: CASSEGTVQETQYF. CDR3 DNA sequence: TGTGCCAGCAGCGAGGGGACAGTCCAAGAGACCCAGTACTTC. The full variable domain, its missing parts supplied by reference TRBV11-2 and TRBJ2-5, is EAGVAQSPRYKIIEKRQSVAFWCNPISGHATLYWYQQILGQGPKLLIQFQNNGVVDDSQLPKDRFSAERLKGVDSTLKIQPAKLEDSAVYLCASSEGTVQETQYFGPGTRLLVL.

This clone appeared a single time. The chain is built from TRBV6-5 and TRBJ1-2; D call uncertain. The germline CDR1 and CDR2 sequences are MNHEY and SVGAGI. Trimming removed 6 bases at V and 9 bases at J, with 20 bases between. The CDR3 spans 14 residues. The CDR3 DNA follows: TGTGCCAGCAGCCCCGGAGGGTCTACTCGGCGCTACACCTTC. Translating gives CASSPGGSTRRYTF.

The rearrangement joins TRBV5-1 to TRBJ1-2, with a possible D match to TRBD1 (5 bases). The V gene lost 4 bases and the J gene lost 0 bases, with 13 bases spanning the gap. Germline lookup yields CDR1 SGHRS and CDR2 YFSETQ. This CDR3 comprises 15 residues. The CDR3 bases are TGCGCCAGCAGCCAAGACAGAGCCCCTAACTATGGCTACACCTTC. Translation: CASSQDRAPNYGYTF.

The J gene is TRBJ1-5, the V gene TRBV5-1; the match to TRBD1 covers 7 bases. This CDR3 is 15 amino acids long. The germline V gene encodes CDR1 SGHRS and CDR2 YFSETQ. Losses at the gene ends were 4 bases for V and 4 bases for J; bases not matched to a gene: 8. CDR3 in amino acids: CASSPGDSQNQPQHF. CDR3 bases: TGCGCCAGCAGCCCGGGGGACAGCCAAAATCAGCCCCAGCATTTT.

To note about this clone: Relative to the germline gene, one junction end is altered; a read error may explain this. The gene calls are TRBV11-2 and TRBJ2-7, with TRBD2 matching over 10 bases. The CDR3 runs 17 residues. CDR1 and CDR2 from the germline V gene are SGHAT and FQNNGV. The CDR3 loop is CASSQPGWTSGYYEQYF. The CDR3 nucleotides read TGCGCCAGCAGCCAACCTGGTTGGACTAGCGGATACTACGAGCAGTACTTC. The whole variable domain, filled in from reference TRBV11-2 and TRBJ2-7, reads EAGVAQSPRYKIIEKRQSVAFWCNPISGHATLYWYQQILGQGPKLLIQFQNNGVVDDSQLPKDRFSAERLKGVDSTLKIQPAKLEDSAVYLCASSQPGWTSGYYEQYFGPGTRLTVT.

The chain combines TRBV27 with TRBJ1-1; D remains ambiguous. Germline lookup yields CDR1 MNHEY and CDR2 SMNVEV (reference sequence). Deletions cut 5 bases from V and 0 bases from J, with 7 bases between. This CDR3 is built from 13 residues. CDR3 protein: CASSSGLNTEAFF. The CDR3 bases are TGTGCCAGCAGTAGCGGGCTGAACACTGAAGCTTTCTTT.

The chain joins TRBV7-9 to TRBJ2-1; 7 nucleotides line up with TRBD2. This CDR3 is 15 amino acids long. Germline CDR1 SEHNR, CDR2 FQNEAQ (reference sequence). V lost 3 bases to trimming and J lost 6 bases; unmatched junction nucleotides: 8. The CDR3 region has the DNA TGTGCCAGCAGCTTCGGGGGAGGGGCCACCAATGAGCAGTTCTTC. Amino acid sequence: CASSFGGGATNEQFF.

V and J are TRBV18 and TRBJ1-1; D gene ambiguous. Germline-derived CDR1 and CDR2 are KGHSH and LQKENI. The CDR3 consists of 13 residues. The V end lost 3 bases, the J end lost 3 bases, and 8 bases lay between the germline ends. CDR3 sequence reads: CASSPHPDTEAFF. The CDR3 DNA reads TGTGCCAGCTCACCCCATCCGGACACTGAAGCTTTCTTT.

CDR3 nucleotides: TGTGCCAGCAAATCCGAGACGGGAGATTCTGAAGCTTTCTTT. It is translated as CASKSETGDSEAFF. This chain links TRBV2 with TRBJ1-1; D is uncertain. This CDR3 region has 14 residues. Trimming stripped 7 bases from V and 6 bases from J, with 18 bases between. The germline gives CDR1 SNHLY, CDR2 FYNNEI.

This clone came up a few times. Other DNA sequences in the sample encode the same CDR3. The rearrangement joins TRBV5-1 to TRBJ1-2; 11 bases line up with TRBD1. CDR1 and CDR2 (germline): SGHRS, YFSETQ. V shed 4 bases and J 5 bases; nucleotides not matched to a gene: 4. The CDR3 is 14 amino acids. Here the CDR3 DNA reads TGCGCCAGCAGCCCCGGGACAGGGGGGTATGGCTACACCTTC. Residues: CASSPGTGGYGYTF.

In the case of this clone: The same CDR3 also results from other DNA sequences found in this sample. The V and J genes are TRBV9 and TRBJ1-2; a weak D match, TRBD1 (5 bases). The CDR3 contains 14 residues. The germline V gene encodes CDR1 SGDLS and CDR2 YYNGEE. The V gene lost 1 base and the J gene lost 8 bases, with 15 bases spanning the gap. The DNA of the CDR3 is TGTGCCAGCAGCGTACGGCAGGGAACATACGGCTACACCTTC. Protein sequence: CASSVRQGTYGYTF.

This clone is a singleton in its sample. The rearrangement links TRBV2 to TRBJ1-3, with D unclear. CDR1 is SNHLY, CDR2 FYNNEI, per germline. Trimming removed 5 bases from V and 4 bases from J, with 12 bases in between. CDR3 length: 14 amino acids. CDR3 nucleotides: TGTGCCAGCAGTAACCAGTTGGGGGGAAACACCATATATTTT. It codes for CASSNQLGGNTIYF.

This clone occurred a few times. The V call is TRBV21-1, the J call TRBJ1-6; the table's D call TRBD1 went unverified against the DNA. TRBV21-1 is an annotated pseudogene. The CDR3 is 16 amino acids. CDR3: CASSERGWTGGLPLHF. The DNA for the CDR3 is TGTGCCAGCAGCGAAAGGGGTTGGACAGGGGGGTTGCCCCTCCACTTT.

This rearrangement joins TRBV6-5 to TRBJ2-1, with 10 positions matching TRBD1. V dropped 6 bases and J dropped 5; count of bases not matched to a gene: 7. Looked up from germline, CDR1 is MNHEY and CDR2 is SVGAGI. CDR3 length: 15 amino acids. In DNA, the CDR3 is TGTGCCAGCAGGCATGACAGGGGGCTAAACAATGAGCAGTTCTTC. Amino acids: CASRHDRGLNNEQFF.

This chain joins TRBV4-1 and TRBJ2-1, with 15 bases that match TRBD2. The V segment lost 4 bases and the J segment 9 bases; nucleotides outside the gene matches: 19. Germline V gives CDR1 MGHRA, CDR2 YSYEKL. This CDR3 is built from 20 residues. The CDR3 is CASSRIGLAGGPGEGGEQFF. The CDR3 DNA follows: TGCGCCAGCAGCCGGATAGGACTAGCGGGGGGGCCAGGAGAGGGTGGTGAGCAGTTCTTC.